The T cell receptor (beta chain) described here comes from a study of blood T cell repertoires in COVID-19. Whole-study context: The United States, Italy and Spain were the sources of the acute and convalescent COVID-19 samples. The cDNA or gDNA used as material had been derived from T cells, B-cell-depleted T cells, or PBMCs.

The V and J ends lost 5 bases and 0 bases, in that order; junction bases with no gene match: 7. The CDR3 spans 16 residues. Germline CDR1 reads MDHEN; CDR2 reads SYDVKM. In the authors' workflow: For nucleated cells, counts were estimated from reference gene primer amplification. TCRdb's table, derived via immunoSEQ multiplex PCR, lists solely in-frame clones and lacks some. D and trimming come from the DNA, and the V and J calls and clone size come from that table. The data contain approximately 46,000 clones, 86% of them seen just once; the ten biggest clones take up around 15%. The chain combines TRBV28 with TRBJ2-3; 8 nucleotides align to TRBD1. The source of this sequence is a human donor in a cohort sampled during active COVID-19. Sequencing was carried out using peripheral blood. The CDR3 region is CASSPLTGASTDTQYF. CDR3 DNA sequence: TGTGCCAGCAGTCCATTGACAGGGGCAAGCACAGATACGCAGTATTTT.